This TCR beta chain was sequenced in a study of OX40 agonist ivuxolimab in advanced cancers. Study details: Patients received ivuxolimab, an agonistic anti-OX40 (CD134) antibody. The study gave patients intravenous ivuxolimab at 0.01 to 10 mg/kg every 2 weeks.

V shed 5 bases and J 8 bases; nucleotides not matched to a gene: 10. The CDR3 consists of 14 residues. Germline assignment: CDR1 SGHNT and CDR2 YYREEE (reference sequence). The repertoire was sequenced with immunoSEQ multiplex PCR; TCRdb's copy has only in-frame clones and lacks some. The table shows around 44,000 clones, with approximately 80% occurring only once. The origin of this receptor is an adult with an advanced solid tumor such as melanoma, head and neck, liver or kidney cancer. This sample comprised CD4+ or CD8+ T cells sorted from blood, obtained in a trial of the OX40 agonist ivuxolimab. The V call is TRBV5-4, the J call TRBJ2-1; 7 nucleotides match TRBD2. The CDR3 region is CASSVAGGLDEQFF. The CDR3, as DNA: TGTGCCAGCAGTGTAGCGGGTGGTTTGGATGAGCAGTTCTTC.